These 8 T cell receptor beta chains were sequenced from one sample in a study of blood T cell repertoires in COVID-19. The table came from immunoSEQ multiplex PCR; TCRdb's copy has only in-frame clones and leaves some out. The sample gives approximately 320,000 clones, over 85% of which show up once; 2.6% is in the top ten. The sequenced sample consisted of PBMCs or T cells enriched from blood (not recorded which). These receptors were obtained from a man aged 55 to 70 who had recovered from COVID-19.

This clone appeared a single time. The gene calls are TRBV2 and TRBJ2-3; D might be TRBD2 (6 bases). The germline V and J ends were trimmed by 3 bases and 0 bases, with 10 bases remaining between them. CDR1 is SNHLY and CDR2 is FYNNEI in the germline V gene. The CDR3 is 15 residues long. CDR3 residues: CASSDRRASTDTQYF. CDR3 DNA sequence: TGTGCCAGCAGTGACCGGAGGGCTAGCACAGATACGCAGTATTTT.

V usage is TRBV3-1 (or the pseudogene TRBV3-2) and J usage is TRBJ2-3; TRBD2 might be the D (6 bases). Germline V gene data show CDR1 as LGHDT and CDR2 as YNNKEL (reference sequence). V was shortened by 3 bases and J by 7 bases, with 11 bases between the two germline ends. This CDR3 has 13 amino acids. The CDR3: CASSHRGGNTQYF. The CDR3 bases are TGTGCCAGCAGCCACCGCGGCGGGAATACGCAGTATTTT.

The chain combines TRBV18 with TRBJ1-1; 9 bases are shared with TRBD1. This CDR3 has 16 amino acids. CDR1 is KGHSH, CDR2 LQKENI, per germline. Germline trimming cut 10 bases from V and 5 bases from J; bases unmatched to any gene: 17. For the CDR3, the DNA is TGTGCCACCTACCCCGGGACAGGGTCGTTTGGGACTGAAGCTTTCTTT. Translated, it gives CATYPGTGSFGTEAFF.

The chain carries TRBV5-1 and TRBJ2-2; D ambiguous. Per the germline V gene, CDR1 is SGHRS and CDR2 is YFSETQ. V gave up 0 bases and J gave up 2 bases, with 11 bases separating them. The CDR3 loop spans 16 amino acids. The CDR3 here is CASSLDGHANTGELFF. CDR3 DNA sequence: TGCGCCAGCAGCTTGGATGGCCACGCAAACACCGGGGAGCTGTTTTTT. The variable domain in full, completed from reference TRBV5-1 and TRBJ2-2, reads KAGVTQTPRYLIKTRGQQVTLSCSPISGHRSVSWYQQTPGQGLQFLFEYFSETQRNKGNFPGRFSGRQFSNSRSEMNVSTLELGDSALYLCASSLDGHANTGELFFGEGSRLTVL.

V usage is TRBV7-2 and J usage is TRBJ2-2; tentative D call: TRBD2 (6 bases). V lost 4 bases and J 4 bases, leaving 10 bases between the germline ends. Germline CDR1 reads SGHTA; CDR2 reads FQGNSA. The CDR3 is 14 amino acids. This chain's CDR3 is CASSWAGGTGELFF. The CDR3 coding sequence is TGTGCCAGCAGCTGGGCCGGGGGCACCGGGGAGCTGTTTTTT.

This chain joins TRBV28 and TRBJ1-1; 8 positions match TRBD1. Germline V lookup: CDR1 MDHEN, CDR2 SYDVKM. V shed 3 bases and J 1 base; nucleotides not matched to a gene: 4. The CDR3 is 15 residues long. The CDR3 DNA is TGTGCCAGCAGTTTTCGACAGGGGAGGAACACTGAAGCTTTCTTT. This gives the protein CASSFRQGRNTEAFF.

This clone was seen just once. This rearrangement joins TRBV4-1 to TRBJ1-1; D ambiguous. This CDR3 contains 13 residues. V shed 4 bases and J shed 11 bases, with 17 bases lying between them. CDR1 and CDR2 (germline): MGHRA, YSYEKL. The CDR3 bases are TGCGCCAGCAGCCCTACGATCCTAGGTAAGGCTTTCTTT. Amino acid sequence: CASSPTILGKAFF.

The genes are TRBV9 and TRBJ2-2; 8 nucleotides agree with TRBD1. The CDR3 consists of 15 residues. The J segment lost 4 bases and the V segment lost 4 bases, leaving 6 bases of the junction unmatched. Germline CDR1 reads SGDLS; CDR2 reads YYNGEE. CDR3 sequence reads: CASSFGQGSTGELFF. The DNA for the CDR3 is TGTGCCAGCAGCTTCGGACAGGGTTCCACCGGGGAGCTGTTTTTT. The entire variable domain, with the rest obtained from reference TRBV9 and TRBJ2-2, is as follows: DSGVTQTPKHLITATGQRVTLRCSPRSGDLSVYWYQQSLDQGLQFLIQYYNGEERAKGNILERFSAQQFPDLHSELNLSSLELGDSALYFCASSFGQGSTGELFFGEGSRLTVL.